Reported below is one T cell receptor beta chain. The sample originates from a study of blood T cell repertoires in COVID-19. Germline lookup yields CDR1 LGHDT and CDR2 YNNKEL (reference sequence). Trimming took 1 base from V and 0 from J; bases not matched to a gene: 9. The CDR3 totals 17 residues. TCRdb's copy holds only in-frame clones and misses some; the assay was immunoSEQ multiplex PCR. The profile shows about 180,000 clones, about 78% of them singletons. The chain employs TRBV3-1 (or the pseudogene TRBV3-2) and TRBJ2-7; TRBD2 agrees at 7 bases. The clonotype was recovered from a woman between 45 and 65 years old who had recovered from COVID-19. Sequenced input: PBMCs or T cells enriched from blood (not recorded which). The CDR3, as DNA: TGTGCCAGCAGCCAAGGAGCTAGCGGATTAAGCTCCTACGAGCAGTACTTC. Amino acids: CASSQGASGLSSYEQYF.